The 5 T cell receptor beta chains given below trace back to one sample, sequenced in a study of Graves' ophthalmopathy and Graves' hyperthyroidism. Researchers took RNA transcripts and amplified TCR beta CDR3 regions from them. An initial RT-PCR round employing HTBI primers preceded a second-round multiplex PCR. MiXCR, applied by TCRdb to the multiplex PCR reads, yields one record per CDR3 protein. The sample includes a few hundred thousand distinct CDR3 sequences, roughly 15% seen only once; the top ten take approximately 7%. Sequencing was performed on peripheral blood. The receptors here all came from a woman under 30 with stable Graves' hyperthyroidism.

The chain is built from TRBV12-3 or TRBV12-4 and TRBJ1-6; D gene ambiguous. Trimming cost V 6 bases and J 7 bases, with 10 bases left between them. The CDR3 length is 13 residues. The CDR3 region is CASRPRNNSPLHF. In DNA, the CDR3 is TGTGCCAGCAGGCCCAGGAACAATTCACCCCTCCACTTT.

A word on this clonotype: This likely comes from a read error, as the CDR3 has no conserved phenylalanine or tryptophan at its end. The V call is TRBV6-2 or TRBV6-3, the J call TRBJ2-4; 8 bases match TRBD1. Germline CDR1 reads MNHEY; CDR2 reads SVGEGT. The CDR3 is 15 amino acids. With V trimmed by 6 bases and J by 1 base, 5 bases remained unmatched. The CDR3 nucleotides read TGTGCCAGCAGCCACAGGGGGGAGGCCAAAAACATTCAGTACCTC. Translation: CASSHRGEAKNIQYL.

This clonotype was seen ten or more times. This CDR3 is CASSQGLWGYEQYF. CDR3 bases: TGTGCCAGCAGCCAAGGCTTGTGGGGCTACGAGCAGTACTTC. The V and J genes are TRBV7-9 and TRBJ2-7; D unclear. V lost 5 bases, J lost 3 bases, and 14 bases lay in between. Germline V gene lookup returns CDR1 SEHNR and CDR2 FQNEAQ (reference sequence). This CDR3 region has 14 residues.

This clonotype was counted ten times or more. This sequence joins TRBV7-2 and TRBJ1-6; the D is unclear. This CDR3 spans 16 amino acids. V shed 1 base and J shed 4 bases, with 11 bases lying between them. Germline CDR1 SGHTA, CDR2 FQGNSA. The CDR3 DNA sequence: TGTGCCAGCAGCTTAGGGTCCCGGGCTTATAATTCACCCCTCCACTTT. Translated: CASSLGSRAYNSPLHF.

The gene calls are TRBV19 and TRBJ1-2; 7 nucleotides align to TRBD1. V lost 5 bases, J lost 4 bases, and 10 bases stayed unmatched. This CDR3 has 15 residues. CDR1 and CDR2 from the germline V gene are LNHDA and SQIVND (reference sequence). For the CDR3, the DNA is TGTGCCAGTAGTTGGGGACAGACGATTTTCTATGGCTACACCTTC. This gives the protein CASSWGQTIFYGYTF.